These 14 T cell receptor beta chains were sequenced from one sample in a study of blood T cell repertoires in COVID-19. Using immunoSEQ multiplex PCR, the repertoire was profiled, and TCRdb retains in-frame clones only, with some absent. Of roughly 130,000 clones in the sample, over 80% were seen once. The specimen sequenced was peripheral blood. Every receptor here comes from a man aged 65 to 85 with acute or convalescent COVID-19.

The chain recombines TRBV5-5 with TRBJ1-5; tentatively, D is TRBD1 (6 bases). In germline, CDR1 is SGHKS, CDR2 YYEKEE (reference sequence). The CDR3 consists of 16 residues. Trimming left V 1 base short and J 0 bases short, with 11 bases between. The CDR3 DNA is TGTGCCAGCAGCTTGTGGGACATTTATAGCAATCAGCCCCAGCATTTT. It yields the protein CASSLWDIYSNQPQHF. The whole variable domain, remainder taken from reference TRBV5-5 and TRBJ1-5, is DAGVTQSPTHLIKTRGQQVTLRCSPISGHKSVSWYQQVLGQGPQFIFQYYEKEERGRGNFPDRFSARQFPNYSSELNVNALLLGDSALYLCASSLWDIYSNQPQHFGDGTRLSIL.

In nucleotides, the CDR3 is TGTGCCAGCAGTTTATCCGGGACAGGGGGGTTTCACGAGCAGTACTTC. Amino acid sequence: CASSLSGTGGFHEQYF. The rearrangement uses TRBV27 and TRBJ2-7, with TRBD1 matching over 11 bases. Trimming took 0 bases from V and 5 from J; bases not matched to a gene: 6. Germline V gives CDR1 MNHEY, CDR2 SMNVEV (reference sequence). CDR3 length: 16 amino acids.

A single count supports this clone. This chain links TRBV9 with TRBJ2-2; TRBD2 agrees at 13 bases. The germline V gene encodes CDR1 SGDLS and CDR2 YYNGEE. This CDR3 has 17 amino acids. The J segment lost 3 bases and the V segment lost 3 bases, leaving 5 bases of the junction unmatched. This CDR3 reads CASSGTSGGPDTGELFF. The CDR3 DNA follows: TGTGCCAGCAGCGGGACTAGCGGGGGCCCGGACACCGGGGAGCTGTTTTTT. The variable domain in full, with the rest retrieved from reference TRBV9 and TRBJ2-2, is DSGVTQTPKHLITATGQRVTLRCSPRSGDLSVYWYQQSLDQGLQFLIQYYNGEERAKGNILERFSAQQFPDLHSELNLSSLELGDSALYFCASSGTSGGPDTGELFFGEGSRLTVL.

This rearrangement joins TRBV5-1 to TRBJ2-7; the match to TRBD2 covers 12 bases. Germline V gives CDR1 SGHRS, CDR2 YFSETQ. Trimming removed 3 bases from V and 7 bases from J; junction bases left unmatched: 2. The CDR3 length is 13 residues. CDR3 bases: TGCGCCAGCAGCTCTGGACTAGCGGGGGAGCAGTACTTC. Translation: CASSSGLAGEQYF.

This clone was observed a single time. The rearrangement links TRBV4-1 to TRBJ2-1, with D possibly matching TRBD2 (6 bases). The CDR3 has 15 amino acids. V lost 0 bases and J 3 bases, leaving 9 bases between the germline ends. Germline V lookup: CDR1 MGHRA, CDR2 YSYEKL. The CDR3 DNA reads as TGCGCCAGCAGCCAAGAAGGTAGCGGCTACAATGAGCAGTTCTTC. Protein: CASSQEGSGYNEQFF.

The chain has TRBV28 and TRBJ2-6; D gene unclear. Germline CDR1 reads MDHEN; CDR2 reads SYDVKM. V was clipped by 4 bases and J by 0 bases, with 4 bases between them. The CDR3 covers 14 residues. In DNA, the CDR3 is TGTGCCAGCAGTTCACACTCTGGGGCCAACGTCCTGACTTTC. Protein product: CASSSHSGANVLTF.

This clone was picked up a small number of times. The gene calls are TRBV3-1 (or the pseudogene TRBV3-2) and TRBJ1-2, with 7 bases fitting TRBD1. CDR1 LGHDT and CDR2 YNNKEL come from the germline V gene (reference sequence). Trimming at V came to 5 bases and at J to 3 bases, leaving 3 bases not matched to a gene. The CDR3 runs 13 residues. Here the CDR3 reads CASSLGQYYGYTF. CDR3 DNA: TGTGCCAGCAGCTTGGGACAGTACTATGGCTACACCTTC.

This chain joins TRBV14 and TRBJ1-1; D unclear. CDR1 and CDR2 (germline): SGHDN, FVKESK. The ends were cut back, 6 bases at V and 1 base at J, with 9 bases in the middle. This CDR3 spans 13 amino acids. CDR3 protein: CASSTDRNTEAFF. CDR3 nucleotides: TGTGCCAGCAGTACAGATCGGAACACTGAAGCTTTCTTT.

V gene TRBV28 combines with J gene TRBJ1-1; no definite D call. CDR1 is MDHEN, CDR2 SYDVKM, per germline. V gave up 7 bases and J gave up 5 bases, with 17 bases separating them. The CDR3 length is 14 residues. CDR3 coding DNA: TGTGCCAGCACCGAAACCCGGGGTCGGACTGAAGCTTTCTTT. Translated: CASTETRGRTEAFF.

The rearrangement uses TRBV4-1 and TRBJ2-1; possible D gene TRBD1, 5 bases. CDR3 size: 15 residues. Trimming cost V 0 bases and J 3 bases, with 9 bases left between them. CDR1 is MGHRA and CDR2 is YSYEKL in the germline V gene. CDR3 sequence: CASSQERGHYNEQFF. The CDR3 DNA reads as TGCGCCAGCAGCCAAGAGAGAGGACACTACAATGAGCAGTTCTTC.

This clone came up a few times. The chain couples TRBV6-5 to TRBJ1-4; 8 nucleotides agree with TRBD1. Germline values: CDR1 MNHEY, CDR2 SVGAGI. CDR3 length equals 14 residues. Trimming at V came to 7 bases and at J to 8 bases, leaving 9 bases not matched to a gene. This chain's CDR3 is CASNSGQGGEKLFF. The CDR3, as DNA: TGTGCCAGCAACTCCGGACAGGGAGGAGAAAAACTGTTTTTT.

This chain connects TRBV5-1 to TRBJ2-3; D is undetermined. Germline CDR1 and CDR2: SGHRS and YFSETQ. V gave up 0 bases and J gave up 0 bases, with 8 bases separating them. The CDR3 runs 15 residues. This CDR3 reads CASSLVSVSTDTQYF. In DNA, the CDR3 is TGCGCCAGCAGCTTGGTGTCGGTTAGCACAGATACGCAGTATTTT. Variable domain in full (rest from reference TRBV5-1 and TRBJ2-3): KAGVTQTPRYLIKTRGQQVTLSCSPISGHRSVSWYQQTPGQGLQFLFEYFSETQRNKGNFPGRFSGRQFSNSRSEMNVSTLELGDSALYLCASSLVSVSTDTQYFGPGTRLTVL.

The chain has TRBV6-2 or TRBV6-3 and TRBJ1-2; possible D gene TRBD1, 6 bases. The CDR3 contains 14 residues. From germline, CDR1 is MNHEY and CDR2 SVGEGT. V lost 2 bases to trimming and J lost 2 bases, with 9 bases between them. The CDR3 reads CASSYGTQNYGYTF. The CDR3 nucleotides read TGTGCCAGCAGTTACGGGACACAAAACTATGGCTACACCTTC.

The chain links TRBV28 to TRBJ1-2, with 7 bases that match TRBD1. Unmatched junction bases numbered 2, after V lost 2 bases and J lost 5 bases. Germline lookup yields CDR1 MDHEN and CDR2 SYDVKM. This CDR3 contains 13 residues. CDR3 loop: CASSLEQGYGYTF. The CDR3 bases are TGTGCCAGCAGTTTAGAACAGGGGTATGGCTACACCTTC.